The 27 T cell receptor beta chains below come from one sample, sequenced in a study of CD8+CD57+ T cells in acquired aplastic anemia. Patients sequenced had flow cytometry evidence of CD8+CD57+ cell expansion. TCR beta VDJ and CDR3 were profiled, and genomic DNA was the template. One entry per CDR3 protein results from TCRdb running MiXCR on the reads. The data hold a few hundred thousand distinct CDR3 sequences, with roughly 53% observed a single time. The source material was sorted CD4+, CD8+, or CD8+CD57+ T cells (not recorded which) from PBMCs. Source of these receptors: a human donor with aplastic anemia.

The chain joins TRBV10-1 to TRBJ2-5; a weak D match, TRBD1 (5 bases). The CDR3 extends over 13 amino acids. Deletions cut 11 bases from V and 1 base from J, with 14 bases between. Germline assignment: CDR1 WNHNN and CDR2 SYGVQD (reference sequence). The CDR3 is CAQGVPTQETQYF. The CDR3 coding sequence is TGCGCCCAAGGGGTACCCACCCAAGAGACCCAGTACTTC.

For this clonotype: The junction and the germline gene differ at one end; a read error may be behind it. The CDR3 region is CASSQDRVGTEAFF. The CDR3 DNA is TGCGCCAGCAGCCAAGATAGGGTTGGCACTGAAGCTTTCTTT. The V and J genes are TRBV7-3 and TRBJ1-1; the D is unclear. Germline-derived CDR1 and CDR2 are SGHTA and FQGTGA. The CDR3 sequence is 14 residues long.

Note on this clonotype: Because the CDR3's place on the DNA is in doubt, the DNA is left out and the CDR3 is given as listed by TCRdb. The chain recombines TRBV9 with TRBJ2-1; the D segment call TRBD1 is taken from the table without a DNA check. Termini included, the CDR3 measures 13 amino acids. Looked up from germline, CDR1 is SGDLS and CDR2 is YYNGEE. This CDR3 is CVSSVAGGNEQSF.

This clonotype occurred many times. The V gene is TRBV19, the J gene TRBJ2-1; 8 bases fit TRBD1. This CDR3 region has 15 residues. Trimming removed 5 bases from V and 4 bases from J; junction bases left unmatched: 7. Per the germline V gene, CDR1 is LNHDA and CDR2 is SQIVND (reference sequence). CDR3 bases: TGTGCCAGTAGTTACTCGGGACAGGCATACAATGAGCAGTTCTTC. Its translation: CASSYSGQAYNEQFF. The complete variable domain, with remaining parts taken from reference TRBV19 and TRBJ2-1, reads DGGITQSPKYLFRKEGQNVTLSCEQNLNHDAMYWYRQDPGQGLRLIYYSQIVNDFQKGDIAEGYSVSREKKESFPLTVTSAQKNPTAFYLCASSYSGQAYNEQFFGPGTRLTVL.

In nucleotides, the CDR3 is TGCAGTGTAGGGCAGGTTAATGAAAAACTGTTTTTT. It is translated as CSVGQVNEKLFF. This chain uses TRBV20-1 with TRBJ1-4; D is ambiguous. V shed 7 bases and J shed 4 bases, with 10 bases lying between them. Germline CDR1 reads DFQATT; CDR2 reads SNEGSKA (reference sequence). The CDR3 totals 12 residues.

Here the CDR3 reads CSAEDPLGEQYF. For the CDR3, the DNA is TGCAGTGCTGAGGACCCCCTCGGCGAGCAGTACTTC. The V and J genes are TRBV20-1 and TRBJ2-7; D is undetermined. The germline V gene encodes CDR1 DFQATT and CDR2 SNEGSKA (reference sequence). With 5 bases removed from V and 6 bases from J, the gap between germline ends came to 14 bases. The CDR3 consists of 12 residues.

V usage is TRBV7-6 and J usage is TRBJ2-7; D is possibly TRBD1 or TRBD2 (5 bases each). The CDR3 contains 13 residues. Trimming took 11 bases from V and 0 from J, leaving 14 bases between them. Germline values: CDR1 SGHVS, CDR2 FNYEAQ. CDR3 sequence (DNA): TGTGCCGTACGGAGTGGGGGCTCCTACGAGCAGTACTTC. Its translation is CAVRSGGSYEQYF.

The CDR3 sequence: CATGQGPDEQFF. The DNA for the CDR3 is TGTGCCACCGGACAGGGACCGGATGAGCAGTTCTTC. This chain uses TRBV24-1 with TRBJ2-1, with 8 bases identical to TRBD1. Germline V CDR1 and CDR2: KGHDR, SFDVKD. There are 12 residues in the CDR3. After removal of 9 bases from V and 8 bases from J, the junction contained 5 bases not matched to a gene.

Comments on this clonotype: A read error is likely, as this CDR3 ends without the conserved phenylalanine or tryptophan. The chain uses TRBV7-2 and TRBJ1-5, with D hard to call. Trimming stripped 1 base from V and 7 bases from J, with 8 bases between. This CDR3 comprises 13 residues. Germline-derived CDR1 and CDR2 are SGHTA and FQGNSA. This chain's CDR3 is CASSLVREQPQHL. CDR3 in DNA: TGTGCCAGCAGCTTAGTGAGAGAACAGCCCCAGCATCTT.

In its sample, this clonotype was seen many times. This CDR3 is CAISAGQGNMNTEAFF. The CDR3 nucleotides read TGTGCCATCAGCGCGGGACAGGGGAACATGAACACTGAAGCTTTCTTT. This chain connects TRBV10-3 to TRBJ1-1; 10 bases are a match to TRBD1. CDR3 length: 16 residues. The trim removed 6 bases at V and 0 bases at J, leaving 7 bases unmatched. Germline CDR1 is ENHRY and CDR2 is SYGVKD.

The gene calls are TRBV19 and TRBJ2-1, with 9 bases fitting TRBD1. Germline CDR1 reads LNHDA; CDR2 reads SQIVND (reference sequence). V shed 1 base, J shed 1 base, and the junction held 5 bases outside the gene matches. There are 17 residues in the CDR3. The chain's CDR3 is CASSIGSGTGSYNEQFF. The CDR3 nucleotides read TGTGCCAGTAGTATAGGTTCCGGGACAGGGTCCTACAATGAGCAGTTCTTC.

This chain's CDR3 is CATSRPDSDRYNEQFF. CDR3 sequence (DNA): TGTGCCACCAGCAGACCTGACTCGGACCGATACAATGAGCAGTTCTTC. The chain uses TRBV15 and TRBJ2-1; D remains ambiguous. V dropped 2 bases and J dropped 4 bases, with 15 bases sitting between them. The CDR3 contains 16 residues. CDR1 LNHNV and CDR2 YYDKDF come from the germline V gene (reference sequence).

This clonotype came up many times. The V call is TRBV3-1, the J call TRBJ2-1; 8 bases line up with TRBD2. Germline values: CDR1 LGHDT, CDR2 YNNKEL (reference sequence). The junction had 18 bases not matched to a gene; V was cut back by 4 bases and J by 10 bases. The length of the CDR3 is 17 residues. The CDR3 coding sequence is TGTGCCAGCAGCCCGGCGGTAGGTAGCGGGACGCCGGGGGAGCAGTTCTTC. It translates to CASSPAVGSGTPGEQFF.

This chain joins TRBV7-9 and TRBJ2-3, with 9 bases that match TRBD1. V shed 5 bases, J shed 5 bases, and the junction held 11 bases outside the gene matches. Germline-derived CDR1 and CDR2 are SEHNR and FQNEAQ (reference sequence). CDR3 length: 16 amino acids. In DNA form, the CDR3 reads TGTGCCAGCAGCACTCTAACAGGGGGCGCGGGAGATACGCAGTATTTT. It encodes CASSTLTGGAGDTQYF.

The V gene is TRBV24-1, the J gene TRBJ1-2; the match to TRBD1 covers 8 bases. This CDR3 contains 15 residues. CDR1 and CDR2 (germline): KGHDR, SFDVKD. V lost 4 bases to trimming and J lost 4 bases; unmatched junction nucleotides: 7. CDR3 in amino acids: CATSEPGQAIYGYTF. CDR3 nucleotide sequence: TGTGCCACCAGTGAGCCGGGACAGGCGATCTATGGCTACACCTTC.

This clonotype was seen at least ten times. V is TRBV3-1 and J is TRBJ1-5; 10 bases match TRBD1. There are 14 residues in the CDR3. Germline CDR1 LGHDT, CDR2 YNNKEL (reference sequence). V dropped 8 bases and J dropped 2; count of bases not matched to a gene: 3. The CDR3 bases are TGTGCCAGCGCCGGGACAGGGGGCAATCAGCCCCAGCATTTT. It specifies CASAGTGGNQPQHF.

The chain recombines TRBV9 with TRBJ2-1; D is uncertain. Germline loops: CDR1 SGDLS, CDR2 YYNGEE. The CDR3 covers 16 residues. Trimming cost V 4 bases and J 0 bases, with 14 bases left between them. In nucleotides, the CDR3 is TGTGCCAGCAGCACCAGAAGCACGAGCTCCTACAATGAGCAGTTCTTC. Translated: CASSTRSTSSYNEQFF.

There are many counts of this clonotype. The V gene is TRBV7-8, the J gene TRBJ2-5; D is unresolved. V was pared by 1 base and J by 5 bases, with 14 bases between. Looked up from germline, CDR1 is SGHVS and CDR2 is FQNEAQ. The CDR3 consists of 15 residues. In nucleotides, the CDR3 is TGTGCCAGCAGCTTAGGACCCGTGAGCGCCGAGACCCAGTACTTC. Its translation: CASSLGPVSAETQYF.

The chain couples TRBV2 to TRBJ2-7; D possibly corresponds to TRBD1 (5 bases). Germline-derived CDR1 and CDR2 are SNHLY and FYNNEI. V gave up 6 bases and J gave up 2 bases, with 8 bases separating them. CDR3 length: 12 residues. CDR3 in DNA: TGTGCCAGCAGGGACACACCCTACGAGCAGTACTTC. It specifies CASRDTPYEQYF. Using reference TRBV2 and TRBJ2-7 for the parts outside the CDR3, the full variable domain is EPEVTQTPSHQVTQMGQEVILRCVPISNHLYFYWYRQILGQKVEFLVSFYNNEISEKSEIFDDQFSVERPDGSNFTLKIRSTKLEDSAMYFCASRDTPYEQYFGPGTRLTVT.

This chain links TRBV24-1 with TRBJ1-5, with TRBD1 identical over 7 bases. Looked up from germline, CDR1 is KGHDR and CDR2 is SFDVKD. The CDR3 is 15 amino acids. The V gene end was trimmed by 4 bases and the J gene end by 2 bases; junction bases not matched to a gene: 4. CDR3 sequence: CATSDRTGGNQPQHF. The CDR3 DNA sequence: TGTGCCACCAGTGACAGAACAGGGGGCAATCAGCCCCAGCATTTT.

This clonotype was recorded at least ten times. The chain employs TRBV5-1 and TRBJ2-7; no firm D call. CDR1 and CDR2 (germline): SGHRS, YFSETQ. Deletions cut 2 bases from V and 3 bases from J, with 12 bases between. The CDR3 loop spans 14 amino acids. The CDR3 spells CASSFLGMGYEQYF. The CDR3 DNA follows: TGCGCCAGCAGCTTTCTGGGTATGGGCTACGAGCAGTACTTC.

The chain carries TRBV10-3 and TRBJ2-1; D uncertain. CDR1 ENHRY and CDR2 SYGVKD come from the germline V gene. V gave up 3 bases and J gave up 6 bases, with 6 bases separating them. CDR3 length: 12 amino acids. The CDR3 spells CAISDKGNEQFF. CDR3 DNA: TGTGCCATCAGTGACAAGGGCAATGAGCAGTTCTTC.

This clonotype was observed many times. V usage is TRBV5-1 and J usage is TRBJ1-3, with TRBD1 as a possible D gene (5 bases). Germline CDR1 SGHRS, CDR2 YFSETQ. V was cut by 2 bases and J by 6 bases, with 9 bases left in between. There are 13 residues in the CDR3. CDR3 in amino acids: CASSFGGENTIYF. As DNA, the CDR3 is TGCGCCAGCAGCTTTGGGGGGGAAAACACCATATATTTT.

The table lists this clonotype with many counts. The rearrangement joins TRBV2 to TRBJ2-7; TRBD2 matches at 7 bases. The germline gives CDR1 SNHLY, CDR2 FYNNEI. The V and J ends lost 4 bases and 9 bases, in that order; junction bases with no gene match: 6. The CDR3 spans 12 residues. CDR3 protein: CASSATGEGQYF. Here the CDR3 DNA reads TGTGCCAGCAGTGCTACGGGGGAGGGGCAGTACTTC.

The chain has TRBV29-1 and TRBJ2-5; 13 positions match TRBD2. V was pared by 4 bases and J by 5 bases, with 16 bases of the junction left unmatched. This CDR3 contains 18 residues. The V gene's germline CDR1 is SQVTM and CDR2 ANQGSEA. The DNA for the CDR3 is TGCAGCGTTGTTAGGGGGACTAGCGGGGTTAGGTTGCAGGAGACCCAGTACTTC. It encodes CSVVRGTSGVRLQETQYF.

Comment on this clonotype: A read error may produce the germline difference seen at one junction end. The chain has TRBV15 and TRBJ2-6; tentative D call: TRBD1 (6 bases). Looked up from germline, CDR1 is LNHNV and CDR2 is YYDKDF (reference sequence). CDR3 length equals 19 residues. The CDR3 bases are TGTGCCACCAGCGGAGACAGGATTCAATCCCTCGCTGGGGCCAACGTCCTGACTTTC. This encodes CATSGDRIQSLAGANVLTF.

This chain joins TRBV7-8 and TRBJ1-2; D perhaps matches TRBD1 (6 bases). V lost 4 bases, J lost 8 bases, and 17 bases lay in between. The CDR3 loop spans 14 amino acids. Germline V gene sequence: CDR1 SGHVS, CDR2 FQNEAQ. The CDR3 region has the DNA TGTGCCAGCAGCTCACCCAGGGGATTAGGAGGCTACACCTTC. It specifies CASSSPRGLGGYTF.